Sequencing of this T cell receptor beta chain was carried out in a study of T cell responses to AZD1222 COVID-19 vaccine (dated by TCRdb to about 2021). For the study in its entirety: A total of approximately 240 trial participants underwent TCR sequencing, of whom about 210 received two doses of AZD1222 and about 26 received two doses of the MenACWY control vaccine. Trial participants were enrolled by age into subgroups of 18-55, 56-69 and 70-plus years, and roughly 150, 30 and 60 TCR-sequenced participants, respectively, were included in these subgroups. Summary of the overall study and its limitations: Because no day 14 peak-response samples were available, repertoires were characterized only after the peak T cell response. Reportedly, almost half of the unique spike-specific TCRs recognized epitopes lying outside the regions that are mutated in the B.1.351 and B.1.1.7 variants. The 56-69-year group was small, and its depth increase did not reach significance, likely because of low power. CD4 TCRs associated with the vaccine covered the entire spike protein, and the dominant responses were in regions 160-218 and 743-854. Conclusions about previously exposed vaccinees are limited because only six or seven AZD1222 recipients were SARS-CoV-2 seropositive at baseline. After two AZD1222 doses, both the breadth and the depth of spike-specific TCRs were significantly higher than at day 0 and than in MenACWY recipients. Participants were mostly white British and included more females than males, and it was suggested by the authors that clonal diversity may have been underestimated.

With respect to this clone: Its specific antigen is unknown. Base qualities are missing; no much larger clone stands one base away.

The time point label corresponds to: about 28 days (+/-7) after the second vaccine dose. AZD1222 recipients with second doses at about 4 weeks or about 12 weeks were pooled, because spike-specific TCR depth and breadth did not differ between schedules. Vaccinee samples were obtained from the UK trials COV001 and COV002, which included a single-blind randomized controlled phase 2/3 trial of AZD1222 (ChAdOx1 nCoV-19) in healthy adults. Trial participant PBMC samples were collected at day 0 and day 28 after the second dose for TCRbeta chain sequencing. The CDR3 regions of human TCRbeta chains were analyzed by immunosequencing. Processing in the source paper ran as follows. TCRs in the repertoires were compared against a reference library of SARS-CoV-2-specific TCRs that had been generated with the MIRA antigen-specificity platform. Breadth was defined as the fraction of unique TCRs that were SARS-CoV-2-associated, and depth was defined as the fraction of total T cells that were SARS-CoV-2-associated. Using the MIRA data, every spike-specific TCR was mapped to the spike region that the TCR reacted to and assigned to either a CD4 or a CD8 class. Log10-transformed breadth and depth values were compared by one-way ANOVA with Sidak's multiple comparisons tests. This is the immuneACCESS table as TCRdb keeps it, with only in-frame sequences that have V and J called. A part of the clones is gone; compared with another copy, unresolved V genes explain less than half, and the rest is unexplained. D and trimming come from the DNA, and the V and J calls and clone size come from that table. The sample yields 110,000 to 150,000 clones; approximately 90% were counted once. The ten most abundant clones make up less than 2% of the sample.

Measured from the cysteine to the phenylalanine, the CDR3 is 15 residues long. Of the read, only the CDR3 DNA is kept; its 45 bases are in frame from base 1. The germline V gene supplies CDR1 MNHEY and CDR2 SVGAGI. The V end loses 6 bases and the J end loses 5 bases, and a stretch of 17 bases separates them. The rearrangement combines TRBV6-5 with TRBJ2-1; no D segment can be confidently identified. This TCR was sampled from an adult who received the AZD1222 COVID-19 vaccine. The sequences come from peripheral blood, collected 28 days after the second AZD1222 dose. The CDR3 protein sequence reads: CASSRASAAHNEQFF. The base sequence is TGTGCCAGCAGCCGTGCGTCGGCCGCGCACAATGAGCAGTTCTTC.